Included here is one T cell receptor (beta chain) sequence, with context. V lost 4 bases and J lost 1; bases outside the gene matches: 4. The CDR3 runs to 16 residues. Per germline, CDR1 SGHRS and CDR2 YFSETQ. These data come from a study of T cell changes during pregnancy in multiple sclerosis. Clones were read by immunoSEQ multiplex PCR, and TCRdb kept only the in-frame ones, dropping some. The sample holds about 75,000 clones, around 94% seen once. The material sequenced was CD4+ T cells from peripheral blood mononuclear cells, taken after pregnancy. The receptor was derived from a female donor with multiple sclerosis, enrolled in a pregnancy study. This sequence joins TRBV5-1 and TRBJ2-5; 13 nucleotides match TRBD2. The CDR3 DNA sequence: TGCGCCAGCAGCCAGACTAGCGGGAGGATCCAAGAGACCCAGTACTTC. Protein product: CASSQTSGRIQETQYF.